The rows below give T cell receptor beta chains drawn from one sample of a study of blood T cell repertoires in COVID-19. Profiling relied on immunoSEQ multiplex PCR, and the TCRdb table lists in-frame clones only, not all of them. The table shows roughly 150,000 clones, with approximately 90% occurring only once. The sequenced sample consisted of peripheral blood. Source of these receptors: a young man with COVID-19, enrolled during active disease. Each CDR3 is given with its conserved first and last residue. D genes are given only for firm matches. Clone size is shown for a subset of rows, as once, few, many or a class of expanded clone.

d_call: TRBD2
v_call: TRBV27
j_call: TRBJ2-2
clone_size: NA
cdr3_aa: CASLGLAGTGELFF
cdr3_nt: TGTGCCAGCCTGGGGCTAGCGGGAACCGGGGAGCTGTTTTTT

d_call: NA
v_call: TRBV3-1/TRBV3-2
j_call: TRBJ2-1
clone_size: NA
cdr3_aa: CASSQETGTKGSSSSYNEQFF
cdr3_nt: TGTGCCAGCAGCCAAGAAACAGGGACGAAGGGGTCCTCGAGCTCCTACAATGAGCAGTTCTTC

d_call: TRBD1
v_call: TRBV28
j_call: TRBJ1-2
clone_size: NA
cdr3_aa: CASSLTGSLNYGYTF
cdr3_nt: TGTGCCAGCAGTTTGACAGGGAGCTTAAACTATGGCTACACCTTC

d_call: NA
v_call: TRBV18
j_call: TRBJ1-2
clone_size: NA
cdr3_aa: CASSPTVLPNYGYTF
cdr3_nt: TGTGCCAGCTCACCTACTGTCCTACCTAACTATGGCTACACCTTC

d_call: TRBD1
v_call: TRBV5-1
j_call: TRBJ2-7
clone_size: NA
cdr3_aa: CASSLDRAVYEQYF
cdr3_nt: TGCGCCAGCAGCTTAGACAGGGCCGTCTACGAGCAGTACTTC

d_call: TRBD2
v_call: TRBV10-3
j_call: TRBJ2-7
clone_size: NA
cdr3_aa: CAISAVAGLYEQYF
cdr3_nt: TGTGCCATCAGCGCGGTAGCGGGGCTCTACGAGCAGTACTTC

d_call: NA
v_call: TRBV5-1
j_call: TRBJ1-3
clone_size: NA
cdr3_aa: CASSLGDSSGNTIYF
cdr3_nt: TGCGCCAGCAGCTTAGGCGACAGCTCTGGAAACACCATATATTTT

d_call: TRBD2
v_call: TRBV27
j_call: TRBJ2-1
clone_size: NA
cdr3_aa: CASSLLAGDEQFF
cdr3_nt: TGTGCCAGCAGTTTACTAGCGGGAGATGAGCAGTTCTTC

d_call: NA
v_call: TRBV25-1
j_call: TRBJ1-4
clone_size: NA
cdr3_aa: CASSDTWGEKLLF
cdr3_nt: TGTGCCAGCAGTGACACCTGGGGCGAAAAACTGCTTTTT

d_call: NA
v_call: TRBV7-2
j_call: TRBJ1-2
clone_size: NA
cdr3_aa: CASSAGEGRGGYTF
cdr3_nt: TGTGCCAGCAGCGCCGGAGAGGGGCGGGGTGGCTACACCTTC

d_call: NA
v_call: TRBV18
j_call: TRBJ2-1
clone_size: NA
cdr3_aa: CASSTTRSVYNEQFF
cdr3_nt: TGTGCCAGCTCAACGACTAGGTCCGTTTACAATGAGCAGTTCTTC

d_call: TRBD2
v_call: TRBV11-2
j_call: TRBJ2-2
clone_size: NA
cdr3_aa: CASSLVWEGLVTGELFF
cdr3_nt: TGTGCCAGCAGCTTAGTGTGGGAGGGCCTCGTCACCGGGGAGCTGTTTTTT

d_call: TRBD2
v_call: TRBV11-2
j_call: TRBJ2-5
clone_size: NA
cdr3_aa: CASSFRGVQETQYF
cdr3_nt: TGTGCCAGCAGCTTCCGGGGGGTGCAAGAGACCCAGTACTTC

d_call: TRBD1
v_call: TRBV7-7
j_call: TRBJ2-5
clone_size: NA
cdr3_aa: CASSSNRGPQETQYF
cdr3_nt: TGTGCCAGCAGCTCAAACAGGGGACCTCAAGAGACCCAGTACTTC

d_call: NA
v_call: TRBV5-4
j_call: TRBJ2-7
clone_size: NA
cdr3_aa: CASSGGRGSEQYF
cdr3_nt: TGTGCCAGCAGCGGCGGCCGGGGGAGCGAGCAGTACTTC

d_call: NA
v_call: TRBV28
j_call: TRBJ2-7
clone_size: NA
cdr3_aa: CASSLIRYEQYF
cdr3_nt: TGTGCCAGCAGTTTAATCCGGTACGAGCAGTACTTC

d_call: TRBD1
v_call: TRBV18
j_call: TRBJ1-2
clone_size: NA
cdr3_aa: CASSPGQGARGYTF
cdr3_nt: TGTGCCAGCTCACCGGGCCAGGGGGCAAGGGGCTACACCTTC

d_call: NA
v_call: TRBV28
j_call: TRBJ1-2
clone_size: NA
cdr3_aa: CASSQTGWGYTF
cdr3_nt: TGTGCCAGCAGCCAGACAGGTTGGGGCTACACCTTC

d_call: NA
v_call: TRBV2
j_call: TRBJ2-7
clone_size: NA
cdr3_aa: CASSGLSGYYEQYF
cdr3_nt: TGTGCCAGCAGTGGACTATCGGGTTACTACGAGCAGTACTTC

d_call: NA
v_call: TRBV6-5
j_call: TRBJ1-5
clone_size: NA
cdr3_aa: CASSSARGWGNQPQHF
cdr3_nt: TGTGCCAGCAGTTCAGCCCGGGGATGGGGCAATCAGCCCCAGCATTTT

d_call: NA
v_call: TRBV11-2
j_call: TRBJ2-7
clone_size: NA
cdr3_aa: CASSLVGPHEQYF
cdr3_nt: TGTGCCAGCAGCTTAGTCGGTCCTCACGAGCAGTACTTC

d_call: NA
v_call: TRBV28
j_call: TRBJ2-4
clone_size: NA
cdr3_aa: CASSLLAGGGKFIQYF
cdr3_nt: TGTGCCAGCAGTTTATTGGCAGGTGGGGGGAAATTCATTCAGTACTTC

d_call: TRBD1
v_call: TRBV6-1
j_call: TRBJ1-5
clone_size: NA
cdr3_aa: CASSDSRQGPHSNQPQHF
cdr3_nt: TGTGCCAGCAGTGATTCACGACAGGGGCCTCATAGCAATCAGCCCCAGCATTTT

d_call: NA
v_call: TRBV7-9
j_call: TRBJ2-1
clone_size: NA
cdr3_aa: CASSFHVDGNEQFF
cdr3_nt: TGTGCCAGCAGCTTTCACGTAGATGGCAATGAGCAGTTCTTC

d_call: TRBD1
v_call: TRBV28
j_call: TRBJ2-7
clone_size: NA
cdr3_aa: CAIKRDRGDEQYF
cdr3_nt: TGTGCCATCAAGAGGGACAGGGGAGACGAGCAGTACTTC

d_call: TRBD1
v_call: TRBV4-3
j_call: TRBJ1-6
clone_size: NA
cdr3_aa: CASSQTGKGSPLHF
cdr3_nt: TGCGCCAGCAGCCAGACAGGGAAGGGTTCACCCCTCCACTTT

d_call: NA
v_call: TRBV18
j_call: TRBJ2-3
clone_size: NA
cdr3_aa: CASSPGAGSADTQYF
cdr3_nt: TGTGCCAGCTCACCAGGGGCAGGTTCGGCAGATACGCAGTATTTT

d_call: TRBD1
v_call: TRBV29-1
j_call: TRBJ1-2
clone_size: NA
cdr3_aa: CSASGGEGNYGYTF
cdr3_nt: TGCAGCGCCTCAGGGGGAGAAGGTAACTATGGCTACACCTTC

d_call: NA
v_call: TRBV24-1
j_call: TRBJ2-1
clone_size: NA
cdr3_aa: CATSGLAEQFF
cdr3_nt: TGTGCCACCAGTGGCCTAGCGGAGCAGTTCTTC

d_call: NA
v_call: TRBV7-8
j_call: TRBJ2-2
clone_size: NA
cdr3_aa: CASSLEKGVNTGELFF
cdr3_nt: TGTGCCAGCAGCTTAGAAAAGGGGGTAAACACCGGGGAGCTGTTTTTT

d_call: NA
v_call: TRBV18
j_call: TRBJ2-1
clone_size: NA
cdr3_aa: CASSPTSAYNEQFF
cdr3_nt: TGTGCCAGCTCACCGACTAGTGCCTACAATGAGCAGTTCTTC

d_call: NA
v_call: TRBV15
j_call: TRBJ1-1
clone_size: NA
cdr3_aa: CATSSRGRGIEAFF
cdr3_nt: TGTGCCACCAGCAGTCGGGGCAGGGGAATCGAAGCTTTCTTT

d_call: TRBD1
v_call: TRBV6-5
j_call: TRBJ1-5
clone_size: NA
cdr3_aa: CASSMTGSQPQHF
cdr3_nt: TGTGCCAGCAGCATGACAGGGAGTCAGCCCCAGCATTTT

d_call: TRBD1
v_call: TRBV6-5
j_call: TRBJ2-2
clone_size: NA
cdr3_aa: CASSRQGAGTGELFF
cdr3_nt: TGTGCCAGCAGTAGACAGGGGGCGGGCACCGGGGAGCTGTTTTTT

d_call: TRBD1
v_call: TRBV7-2
j_call: TRBJ2-7
clone_size: NA
cdr3_aa: CASSRGQEASEQYF
cdr3_nt: TGTGCCAGCAGCCGCGGACAGGAGGCCTCCGAGCAGTACTTC

d_call: TRBD1
v_call: TRBV19
j_call: TRBJ1-5
clone_size: NA
cdr3_aa: CASSPGQRNQPQHF
cdr3_nt: TGTGCCAGTAGCCCGGGACAGCGAAATCAGCCCCAGCATTTT

d_call: TRBD2
v_call: TRBV5-4
j_call: TRBJ2-7
clone_size: NA
cdr3_aa: CASSPNPGLAGVREQYF
cdr3_nt: TGTGCCAGCAGCCCAAACCCGGGACTAGCGGGAGTAAGAGAGCAGTACTTC

d_call: NA
v_call: TRBV25-1
j_call: TRBJ1-6
clone_size: NA
cdr3_aa: CASSDSQGRSPLHF
cdr3_nt: TGTGCCAGCAGTGATTCCCAGGGGCGGTCACCCCTCCACTTT

d_call: TRBD1
v_call: TRBV7-9
j_call: TRBJ2-7
clone_size: NA
cdr3_aa: CASSLPTGEGSYEQYF
cdr3_nt: TGTGCCAGCAGCTTACCGACAGGGGAAGGCTCCTACGAGCAGTACTTC

d_call: TRBD2
v_call: TRBV6-2/TRBV6-3
j_call: TRBJ2-7
clone_size: NA
cdr3_aa: CASSPFSGRGWYEQYF
cdr3_nt: TGTGCCAGCAGTCCCTTTAGCGGGAGAGGCTGGTACGAGCAGTACTTC

d_call: TRBD1
v_call: TRBV7-9
j_call: TRBJ1-2
clone_size: few
cdr3_aa: CASRSGGESVVGYTF
cdr3_nt: TGTGCCAGCCGTTCAGGGGGCGAGTCGGTGGTTGGCTACACCTTC

d_call: TRBD1
v_call: TRBV28
j_call: TRBJ1-2
clone_size: NA
cdr3_aa: CASSLGQTGAGYTF
cdr3_nt: TGTGCCAGCAGTTTAGGACAGACAGGGGCTGGCTACACCTTC

d_call: TRBD2
v_call: TRBV4-3
j_call: TRBJ2-7
clone_size: NA
cdr3_aa: CASSQDLGSSGAAYEQYF
cdr3_nt: TGCGCCAGCAGCCAAGATCTGGGCTCGAGCGGGGCCGCCTACGAGCAGTACTTC

d_call: TRBD1
v_call: TRBV15
j_call: TRBJ1-5
clone_size: once
cdr3_aa: CATSRVPTDREPQPQHF
cdr3_nt: TGTGCCACCAGCAGAGTTCCCACGGACAGGGAACCGCAGCCCCAGCATTTT

d_call: NA
v_call: TRBV28
j_call: TRBJ1-1
clone_size: few
cdr3_aa: CASSSRWEAFF
cdr3_nt: TGTGCCAGCTCTTCGAGGTGGGAAGCTTTCTTT

d_call: TRBD2
v_call: TRBV7-7
j_call: TRBJ2-7
clone_size: NA
cdr3_aa: CASSLDFSGSIHEQYF
cdr3_nt: TGTGCCAGCAGCTTAGATTTTAGCGGGAGTATCCACGAGCAGTACTTC

d_call: NA
v_call: TRBV5-6
j_call: TRBJ1-3
clone_size: NA
cdr3_aa: CASSFFQGSSFSGNTIYF
cdr3_nt: TGTGCCAGCAGCTTCTTCCAGGGATCTTCCTTTTCCGGAAACACCATATATTTT

d_call: TRBD1
v_call: TRBV28
j_call: TRBJ1-4
clone_size: NA
cdr3_aa: CAISGGTVNEKLLF
cdr3_nt: TGTGCCATCTCGGGGGGGACAGTAAATGAAAAACTGCTTTTT